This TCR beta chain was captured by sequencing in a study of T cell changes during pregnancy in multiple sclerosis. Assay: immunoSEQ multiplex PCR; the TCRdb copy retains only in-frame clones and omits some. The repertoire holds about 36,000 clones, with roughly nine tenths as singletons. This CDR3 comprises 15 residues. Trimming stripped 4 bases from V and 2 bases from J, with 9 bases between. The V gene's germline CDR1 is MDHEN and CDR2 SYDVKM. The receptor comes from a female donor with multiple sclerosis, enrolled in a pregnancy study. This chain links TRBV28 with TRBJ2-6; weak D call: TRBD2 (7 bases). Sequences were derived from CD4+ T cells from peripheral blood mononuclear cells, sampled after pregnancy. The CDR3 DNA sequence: TGTGCCAGCAGTTCGGGGGGCACTGGGGCCAACGTCCTGACTTTC. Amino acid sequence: CASSSGGTGANVLTF.